One and the same sample provided the 15 T cell receptor beta chains below, sequenced in a study of blood T cell repertoires in COVID-19. Generated by immunoSEQ multiplex PCR, the TCRdb table keeps only in-frame clones and is missing some. Of under 150,000 clones listed, around nine tenths are singletons. The specimen was peripheral blood. These receptors were obtained from a human donor in a cohort sampled during active COVID-19.

Only one count was recorded for this clone. The genes are TRBV28 and TRBJ1-3; 7 positions match TRBD1. Looked up from germline, CDR1 is MDHEN and CDR2 is SYDVKM. This CDR3 spans 13 amino acids. V lost 6 bases and J lost 2; bases outside the gene matches: 1. The CDR3 DNA reads as TGTGCCAGCAGAACAGGGGCTGGAAACACCATATATTTT. Translating gives CASRTGAGNTIYF.

J is TRBJ2-2 and V is TRBV18; no firm D call. With 3 bases removed from V and 4 bases from J, the gap between germline ends came to 12 bases. The length of the CDR3 is 15 residues. Germline V gives CDR1 KGHSH, CDR2 LQKENI. The CDR3 bases are TGTGCCAGCTCACCCACTACCCGCTCCACCGGGGAGCTGTTTTTT. Amino acids: CASSPTTRSTGELFF.

The CDR3 DNA is TGCGCCAGCAGTTCTGGCCTAGCGGGAGTGTACACCGGGGAGCTGTTTTTT. This gives the protein CASSSGLAGVYTGELFF. V is TRBV4-1 and J is TRBJ2-2, with 10 bases aligning to TRBD2. This CDR3 is built from 17 residues. Trimming cost V 6 bases and J 3 bases; bases outside gene matches: 10. The germline CDR1 and CDR2 sequences are MGHRA and YSYEKL.

The chain has TRBV11-2 and TRBJ2-1; TRBD1 agrees at 8 bases. The CDR3 is made up of 13 amino acids. V shed 3 bases and J 7 bases; nucleotides not matched to a gene: 2. CDR1 is SGHAT, CDR2 FQNNGV, per germline. CDR3 coding DNA: TGTGCCAGCAGCTTGGACAGGGAAAATGAGCAGTTCTTC. It encodes CASSLDRENEQFF.

The chain couples TRBV28 to TRBJ1-1; D unresolved. CDR1 and CDR2 from the germline V gene are MDHEN and SYDVKM. The CDR3 totals 15 residues. In DNA form, the CDR3 reads TGTGCTTCTCCTCCCTCAAACAGATTAAACACTGAAGCTTTCTTT. Translating gives CASPPSNRLNTEAFF.

The chain combines TRBV5-1 with TRBJ1-4, with 7 bases that match TRBD1. CDR3 length equals 13 residues. Germline CDR1 SGHRS, CDR2 YFSETQ. Trimming took 5 bases from V and 12 from J; bases not matched to a gene: 10. CDR3 loop: CASRDRVVGELFF. The CDR3 DNA is TGCGCCAGCAGAGACAGGGTAGTGGGGGAACTGTTTTTT.

The V and J genes are TRBV18 and TRBJ2-3, with 7 positions matching TRBD2. With 5 bases clipped from V and 0 bases from J, the junction kept 8 bases outside the gene matches. CDR1 and CDR2 (germline): KGHSH, LQKENI. The CDR3 is 16 residues long. The CDR3 sequence: CASSIYLAASTDTQYF. The CDR3 bases are TGTGCCAGCTCAATATATCTAGCGGCTAGCACAGATACGCAGTATTTT.

CDR3 residues: CASRGFPFLTLAGGQAKNIQYF. For the CDR3, the DNA is TGTGCCAGCAGGGGATTTCCCTTCTTGACTCTAGCGGGGGGGCAGGCCAAAAACATTCAGTACTTC. V and J are TRBV3-1 (or the pseudogene TRBV3-2) and TRBJ2-4, with 12 bases fitting TRBD2. CDR1 LGHDT and CDR2 YNNKEL come from the germline V gene (reference sequence). The CDR3 extends over 22 amino acids. V trimming: 6 bases; J trimming: 1 base; junction bases outside the gene matches: 22.

The rearrangement joins TRBV20-1 to TRBJ2-5, with TRBD1 matching over 8 bases. This CDR3 is built from 13 residues. The junction had 5 bases not matched to a gene; V was cut back by 3 bases and J by 5 bases. Germline CDR1 is DFQATT and CDR2 is SNEGSKA (reference sequence). The CDR3 spells CSASWTGMETQYF. The CDR3 DNA reads TGCAGTGCTAGTTGGACAGGGATGGAGACCCAGTACTTC.

The CDR3 is CASSLWDRGSYNEQFF. CDR3 nucleotide sequence: TGCGCCAGCAGCTTATGGGACAGGGGATCCTACAATGAGCAGTTCTTC. The V and J genes are TRBV5-1 and TRBJ2-1; 10 bases are a match to TRBD1. The V gene end was trimmed by 2 bases and the J gene end by 1 base; junction bases not matched to a gene: 3. Germline V CDR1 and CDR2: SGHRS, YFSETQ. The CDR3 runs 16 residues.

This clone has more than one count but fewer than ten. The chain joins TRBV10-3 to TRBJ1-1, with D tentatively TRBD1 (6 bases). V lost 6 bases and J lost 2, with 13 bases in between. The CDR3 has 14 amino acids. Germline-derived CDR1 and CDR2 are ENHRY and SYGVKD. The CDR3 DNA reads TGTGCCATCAGGGCGACAGGCACAAACACTGAAGCTTTCTTT. This codes for CAIRATGTNTEAFF.

This rearrangement joins TRBV4-1 to TRBJ2-7; weak D call: TRBD2 (5 bases). Germline CDR1 is MGHRA and CDR2 is YSYEKL. V was pared by 3 bases and J by 3 bases, with 9 bases between. This CDR3 region has 13 residues. CDR3 sequence reads: CASSHSAGYEQYF. The CDR3 bases are TGCGCCAGCAGCCATTCGGCGGGCTACGAGCAGTACTTC.

J is TRBJ1-6 and V is TRBV27; D is uncertain. The CDR3 sequence is 17 residues long. The V gene lost 4 bases and the J gene lost 3 bases, with 16 bases spanning the gap. Germline V lookup: CDR1 MNHEY, CDR2 SMNVEV (reference sequence). The CDR3 nucleotides read TGTGCCAGCAGTTCTCGCCGGGGTCCCGACTATAATTCACCCCTCCACTTT. Protein sequence: CASSSRRGPDYNSPLHF.

This clone was picked up one time. The V gene is TRBV29-1, the J gene TRBJ2-1, with 11 bases identical to TRBD2. The CDR3 extends over 15 amino acids. V lost 5 bases and J lost 2; bases outside the gene matches: 5. In germline, CDR1 is SQVTM, CDR2 ANQGSEA. The DNA of the CDR3 is TGCAGCGTTCGTAGCGGGAGGGGAACCTACAATGAGCAGTTCTTC. Protein product: CSVRSGRGTYNEQFF.

About this clone: Additional DNA sequences in this sample encode the identical CDR3. The chain is built from TRBV28 and TRBJ2-7; perhaps TRBD2 as D (7 bases). The V and J ends lost 5 bases and 1 base respectively, with 15 bases between them. The CDR3 is 15 residues long. Germline CDR1 and CDR2: MDHEN and SYDVKM. The CDR3 DNA follows: TGTGCCAGCAGTCCCCGAGGGGGGGTGTCCTACGAGCAGTACTTC. It codes for CASSPRGGVSYEQYF. Drawing the rest from reference TRBV28 and TRBJ2-7, the complete variable domain is DVKVTQSSRYLVKRTGEKVFLECVQDMDHENMFWYRQDPGLGLRLIYFSYDVKMKEKGDIPEGYSVSREKKERFSLILESASTNQTSMYLCASSPRGGVSYEQYFGPGTRLTVT.